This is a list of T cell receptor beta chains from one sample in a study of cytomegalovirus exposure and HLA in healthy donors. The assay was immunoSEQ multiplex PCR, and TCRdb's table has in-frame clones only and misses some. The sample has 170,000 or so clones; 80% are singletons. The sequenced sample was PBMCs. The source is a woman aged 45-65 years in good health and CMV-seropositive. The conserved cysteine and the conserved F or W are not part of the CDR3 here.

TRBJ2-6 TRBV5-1 ASSETVSGANVLT
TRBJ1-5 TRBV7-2 ASSLTVNQPQH
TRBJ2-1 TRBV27 ASRGTGGIGEQF
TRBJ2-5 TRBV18 ASSPLSFGTGYQETQY
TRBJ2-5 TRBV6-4 ASSRGWGETQY
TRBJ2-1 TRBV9 ASSRTLGTTYNEQF
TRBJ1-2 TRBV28 ASRTSGQGIYGYT
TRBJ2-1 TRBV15 ATSRDLAGGNNEQF
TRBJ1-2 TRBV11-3 ASSQGSGYT
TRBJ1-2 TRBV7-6 ASSSADMRGYT
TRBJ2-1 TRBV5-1 ASSLSYPRDEQF
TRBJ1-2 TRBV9 ASNKAGGYT
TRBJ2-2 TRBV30 AWSPATSASAGELF
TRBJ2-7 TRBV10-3 AIGGRRGRDEQY
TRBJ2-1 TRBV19 ASSISLSYNEQF
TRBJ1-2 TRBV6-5 ASSYDRWNYGYT
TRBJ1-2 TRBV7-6 ASSPGQNYGYT
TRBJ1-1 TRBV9 ASSQGTEAF
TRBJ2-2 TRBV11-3 ASSPTGVGELF
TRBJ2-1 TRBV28 ASSLNVIGTRFSEQF
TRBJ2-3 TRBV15 ATSRVSGRGDTQY
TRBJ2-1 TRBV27 ASSLSSGGSSYNEQF
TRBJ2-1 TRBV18 ASSPTAGGHEQF
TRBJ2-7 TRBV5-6 ASSLAPTSGRPPYEQY
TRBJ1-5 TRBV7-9 ASSLAGEDQPQH
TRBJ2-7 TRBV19 ASSWGHRYEQY
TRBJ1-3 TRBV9 ASSVDRGGNTIY
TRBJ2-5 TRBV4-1 ASSQRQGEETQY